This is a list of T cell receptor beta chains from one sample in a study of blood T cell repertoires in COVID-19. The protocol was immunoSEQ multiplex PCR, while the TCRdb copy is restricted to in-frame clones and leaves out a portion. This table has hundreds of thousands of clones, about 85% appearing once. Input material: peripheral blood. These receptors were collected from an elderly woman with acute or convalescent COVID-19. Each CDR3 is given with its conserved first and last residue. Each record gives: clone size, J gene, D gene, V gene, CDR3 DNA, CDR3 protein. A D gene is named only where the DNA matches it firmly. Only some rows state a clone size, as once, few, many or a class for expanded clones.

clone size: once; J gene: TRBJ1-4; D gene: TRBD1; V gene: TRBV25-1; CDR3 DNA: TGTGCCAGCAGTGCGCGGGGGACAGGGAATGAAAAACTGTTTTTT; CDR3 protein: CASSARGTGNEKLFF
clone size: -; J gene: TRBJ2-3; D gene: TRBD2; V gene: TRBV18; CDR3 DNA: TGTGCCAGCTCACCAGGCGCGGGAGCGGGGGTAGCGGATACGCAGTATTTT; CDR3 protein: CASSPGAGAGVADTQYF
clone size: -; J gene: TRBJ1-6; D gene: -; V gene: TRBV10-2; CDR3 DNA: TGCGCCAGCAGTGAGTCCTTAGAGAATTCACCCCTCCACTTT; CDR3 protein: CASSESLENSPLHF
clone size: -; J gene: TRBJ1-2; D gene: -; V gene: TRBV3-1/TRBV3-2; CDR3 DNA: TGTGCCAGCAGCCAAGACCTAATGGGGCGGGGGGCTGGCTACACCTTC; CDR3 protein: CASSQDLMGRGAGYTF
clone size: -; J gene: TRBJ1-5; D gene: TRBD1; V gene: TRBV28; CDR3 DNA: TGTGCCAGCAGAACAGGGGGCGTTCAGCCCCAGCATTTT; CDR3 protein: CASRTGGVQPQHF
clone size: -; J gene: TRBJ2-2; D gene: -; V gene: TRBV19; CDR3 DNA: TGTGCCAGTAGTATAGACGCGCCCGGGGAGCTGTTTTTT; CDR3 protein: CASSIDAPGELFF
clone size: few; J gene: TRBJ1-3; D gene: TRBD1; V gene: TRBV5-1; CDR3 DNA: TGCGCCAGCAGCTTGGATCCAGGGGGCTCTGGAAACACCATATATTTT; CDR3 protein: CASSLDPGGSGNTIYF
clone size: -; J gene: TRBJ2-3; D gene: -; V gene: TRBV18; CDR3 DNA: TGTGCCCGGCCCTGGGAGAGCACAGATACGCAGTATTTT; CDR3 protein: CARPWESTDTQYF
clone size: -; J gene: TRBJ2-3; D gene: -; V gene: TRBV5-1; CDR3 DNA: TGCGCCAGCAGCTTGGAGGGGCAGGGCACAGATACGCAGTATTTT; CDR3 protein: CASSLEGQGTDTQYF
clone size: -; J gene: TRBJ2-7; D gene: TRBD1; V gene: TRBV9; CDR3 DNA: TGTGCCAGCAGCAAAGGGGACAGGTACGAGCAGTACTTC; CDR3 protein: CASSKGDRYEQYF
clone size: -; J gene: TRBJ2-2; D gene: TRBD2; V gene: TRBV28; CDR3 DNA: TGTGCCAGCAGCATTCTAGCGGGAGCGAACACCGGGGAGCTGTTTTTT; CDR3 protein: CASSILAGANTGELFF
clone size: -; J gene: TRBJ2-2; D gene: TRBD1; V gene: TRBV3-1/TRBV3-2; CDR3 DNA: TGTGCCAGCAGCCCGGTAAGGACAGGGGGCGTCGGGGAGCTGTTTTTT; CDR3 protein: CASSPVRTGGVGELFF
clone size: -; J gene: TRBJ2-7; D gene: -; V gene: TRBV6-5; CDR3 DNA: TGTGCCAGCACCCTAAGCGGCGAGCAGTACTTC; CDR3 protein: CASTLSGEQYF
clone size: -; J gene: TRBJ2-7; D gene: TRBD1; V gene: TRBV3-1/TRBV3-2; CDR3 DNA: TGTGCCAGCAGCCTGACAGGGGGGACGTACGAGCAGTACTTC; CDR3 protein: CASSLTGGTYEQYF
clone size: -; J gene: TRBJ2-1; D gene: TRBD2; V gene: TRBV5-1; CDR3 DNA: TGCGCCAGCGGCCTGGCGGGAGGAGTAAATGAGCAGTTCTTC; CDR3 protein: CASGLAGGVNEQFF
clone size: -; J gene: TRBJ1-5; D gene: TRBD1; V gene: TRBV5-1; CDR3 DNA: TGCGCCAGCAGCGAGACCGGGACAGGGGGCGGCGGCAATCAGCCCCAGCATTTT; CDR3 protein: CASSETGTGGGGNQPQHF